Shown below are 5 T cell receptor beta chains from a single sample sequenced in a study of blood T cells in healthy people across ages. Alongside a J-beta primer mix, a sample-barcoded 5' primer served in a second PCR lasting 7 to 11 cycles. TCRdb re-called the 5' RACE reads with MiXCR, one entry per CDR3 protein. The sample lists about a million distinct CDR3 sequences, about 44% occurring once. The material sequenced was blood. The source of these receptors is a man younger than 40 in good health.

Only one count was recorded for this clonotype. The junction differs from germline at one of its ends, possibly a read error. V usage is TRBV4-2 and J usage is TRBJ2-7, with 11 positions matching TRBD2. The germline V gene has CDR1 LGHNA and CDR2 YNFKEQ. This CDR3 contains 17 residues. For the CDR3, the DNA is TGTACCAGCAGCCAAGTGGCTAGCGGGGGGTTGCACTACGAGCAGTACTTC. Encoded protein: CTSSQVASGGLHYEQYF.

A few counts support this clonotype. The chain recombines TRBV5-1 with TRBJ2-1; 9 bases line up with TRBD1. This CDR3 has 15 amino acids. CDR1 and CDR2 from the germline V gene are SGHRS and YFSETQ. The V gene end was trimmed by 3 bases and the J gene end by 6 bases; junction bases not matched to a gene: 7. For the CDR3, the DNA is TGCGCCAGCAGCTGGGGGGACAGGGTCCTCAATGAGCAGTTCTTC. Protein: CASSWGDRVLNEQFF.

This clonotype was seen a few times. V and J are TRBV5-5 and TRBJ1-2; D might be TRBD1 (6 bases). Trimming removed 0 bases at V and 6 bases at J, with 15 bases between. CDR1 SGHKS and CDR2 YYEKEE come from the germline V gene (reference sequence). This CDR3 region has 15 residues. The CDR3 here is CASSLAVRGLDGYTF. The DNA for the CDR3 is TGTGCCAGCAGCTTGGCCGTCAGGGGACTCGATGGCTACACCTTC.

The V gene is TRBV6-6, the J gene TRBJ1-5; 9 positions agree with TRBD1. The CDR3 runs 14 residues. Looked up from germline, CDR1 is MNHNY and CDR2 is SVGAGI (reference sequence). The V and J ends lost 9 bases and 2 bases, in that order; junction bases with no gene match: 5. CDR3 DNA: TGTGCCAGTCAGGGACAGGGCCGCAATCAGCCCCAGCATTTT. Protein: CASQGQGRNQPQHF.

The rearrangement links TRBV29-1 to TRBJ1-2; 8 nucleotides match TRBD1. The V segment lost 4 bases and the J segment 9 bases; nucleotides outside the gene matches: 4. Germline V lookup: CDR1 SQVTM, CDR2 ANQGSEA. CDR3 size: 11 residues. The CDR3 DNA follows: TGCAGCGTTGGACAGGGGCAAAGCTACACCTTC. It encodes CSVGQGQSYTF.